A selection of T cell receptor beta chains follows, all from one sample in a study of blood T cell repertoires in COVID-19. The data were produced by immunoSEQ multiplex PCR, yet TCRdb's version contains in-frame clones alone and is incomplete. The sample carries some 150,000 clones, roughly 87% recorded once. The sequenced material came from peripheral blood. These receptors all come from a woman aged 60-70 years who had recovered from COVID-19. Each CDR3 is given without its conserved first and last residue. The D gene is left open where the match is weak.

v_call: TRBV3-1/TRBV3-2
d_call: -
cdr3_aa: ASTANPGDEQY

v_call: TRBV6-2/TRBV6-3
d_call: -
cdr3_aa: ASSYGGAYGYT

v_call: TRBV7-9
d_call: -
cdr3_aa: ASSLAGMAYNEQF

v_call: TRBV25-1
d_call: -
cdr3_aa: ASSESLYGYT

v_call: TRBV4-1
d_call: -
cdr3_aa: ASSLLVSVRVPSNTEAF

v_call: TRBV10-1
d_call: -
cdr3_aa: ASSPSGRQPQH

v_call: TRBV7-8
d_call: TRBD1
cdr3_aa: ASSYRRDRASYEQY

v_call: TRBV4-1
d_call: TRBD2
cdr3_aa: ASSPLGERGGRDTQY

v_call: TRBV10-1
d_call: TRBD2
cdr3_aa: ASTSGDTDTQY

v_call: TRBV7-9
d_call: TRBD1
cdr3_aa: ATRDRARMSGELF

v_call: TRBV6-1
d_call: -
cdr3_aa: ASNGRSAGDQPQH

v_call: TRBV5-1
d_call: -
cdr3_aa: ASSSGHSSYNEQF

v_call: TRBV2
d_call: -
cdr3_aa: ASRREAANSPLH

v_call: TRBV5-4
d_call: TRBD1
cdr3_aa: ASSPRIGQGVNTEAF

v_call: TRBV19
d_call: -
cdr3_aa: ASRFTLNTEAF

v_call: TRBV6-5
d_call: TRBD1
cdr3_aa: ASREQGGTGNTIY

v_call: TRBV7-3
d_call: TRBD1
cdr3_aa: ASSLPGQGAGSSYEQY

v_call: TRBV9
d_call: TRBD1
cdr3_aa: ASSLPGGNNQPQH

v_call: TRBV4-1
d_call: TRBD1
cdr3_aa: ASSQPNRGQTEAF

v_call: TRBV7-9
d_call: -
cdr3_aa: ASSLGQEYEQY

v_call: TRBV19
d_call: -
cdr3_aa: ASSPLRSGANVLT

v_call: TRBV19
d_call: TRBD1
cdr3_aa: ASSIGQVYGYT

v_call: TRBV12-3/TRBV12-4
d_call: -
cdr3_aa: ASSLTGTYLH

v_call: TRBV2
d_call: -
cdr3_aa: ASSTGLAGVNQPQH

v_call: TRBV3-1/TRBV3-2
d_call: -
cdr3_aa: ASSQGADTQY

v_call: TRBV18
d_call: -
cdr3_aa: ASSPTGSSNQPQH

v_call: TRBV7-9
d_call: -
cdr3_aa: ASSLAASGNTIY

v_call: TRBV28
d_call: TRBD1
cdr3_aa: ASTPAGGFYGYT

v_call: TRBV4-1
d_call: TRBD1
cdr3_aa: ASSQEGTGNDGYT

v_call: TRBV19
d_call: -
cdr3_aa: ASSPRDKIAGYT

v_call: TRBV4-2
d_call: TRBD1
cdr3_aa: ASSPRQGPNTDTQY

v_call: TRBV5-6
d_call: -
cdr3_aa: ASSLEPTKETQY

v_call: TRBV29-1
d_call: -
cdr3_aa: SVEDPYQGYLH

v_call: TRBV5-1
d_call: -
cdr3_aa: ASSLLSGDTEAF

v_call: TRBV19
d_call: TRBD1
cdr3_aa: ASKGTGLKNIQY

v_call: TRBV18
d_call: TRBD1
cdr3_aa: ASSLGTGATLGRSYEQY

v_call: TRBV28
d_call: TRBD1
cdr3_aa: ASSPGQGASSYNSPLH

v_call: TRBV5-1
d_call: -
cdr3_aa: ASSSSPNTGELF

v_call: TRBV6-1
d_call: TRBD1
cdr3_aa: ASSEQPGGYEQY

v_call: TRBV3-1/TRBV3-2
d_call: TRBD1
cdr3_aa: ASSHWDRGYGELF

v_call: TRBV28
d_call: -
cdr3_aa: ASRGGGAGNTIY

v_call: TRBV27
d_call: -
cdr3_aa: ASSWGGYEQY

v_call: TRBV19
d_call: -
cdr3_aa: ASSKQTGRWDEKLF

v_call: TRBV9
d_call: -
cdr3_aa: ASSVGAGFNYGYT

v_call: TRBV5-1
d_call: TRBD2
cdr3_aa: ASSLAFLAGESPQY

v_call: TRBV19
d_call: -
cdr3_aa: ASSIVTGYGYT

v_call: TRBV28
d_call: -
cdr3_aa: ASSDGGPNYGYT

v_call: TRBV12-5
d_call: TRBD1
cdr3_aa: ASGDANLGQGFDNEQF

v_call: TRBV19
d_call: TRBD1
cdr3_aa: ASRGPTGGMMNTEAF

v_call: TRBV18
d_call: -
cdr3_aa: ASSGGNSPLH

v_call: TRBV11-1
d_call: -
cdr3_aa: ASSLEGGVIREQF

v_call: TRBV12-3/TRBV12-4
d_call: TRBD1
cdr3_aa: ASSLRGRYEQY

v_call: TRBV18
d_call: -
cdr3_aa: ASSPPSGKGPDTQY

v_call: TRBV19
d_call: TRBD1
cdr3_aa: ASSGGIGTGSSGANVLT

v_call: TRBV28
d_call: -
cdr3_aa: ASSPWTSRDEQY

v_call: TRBV9
d_call: TRBD1
cdr3_aa: ASSPQGANGNTIY

v_call: TRBV28
d_call: -
cdr3_aa: ASSSQIYGYT